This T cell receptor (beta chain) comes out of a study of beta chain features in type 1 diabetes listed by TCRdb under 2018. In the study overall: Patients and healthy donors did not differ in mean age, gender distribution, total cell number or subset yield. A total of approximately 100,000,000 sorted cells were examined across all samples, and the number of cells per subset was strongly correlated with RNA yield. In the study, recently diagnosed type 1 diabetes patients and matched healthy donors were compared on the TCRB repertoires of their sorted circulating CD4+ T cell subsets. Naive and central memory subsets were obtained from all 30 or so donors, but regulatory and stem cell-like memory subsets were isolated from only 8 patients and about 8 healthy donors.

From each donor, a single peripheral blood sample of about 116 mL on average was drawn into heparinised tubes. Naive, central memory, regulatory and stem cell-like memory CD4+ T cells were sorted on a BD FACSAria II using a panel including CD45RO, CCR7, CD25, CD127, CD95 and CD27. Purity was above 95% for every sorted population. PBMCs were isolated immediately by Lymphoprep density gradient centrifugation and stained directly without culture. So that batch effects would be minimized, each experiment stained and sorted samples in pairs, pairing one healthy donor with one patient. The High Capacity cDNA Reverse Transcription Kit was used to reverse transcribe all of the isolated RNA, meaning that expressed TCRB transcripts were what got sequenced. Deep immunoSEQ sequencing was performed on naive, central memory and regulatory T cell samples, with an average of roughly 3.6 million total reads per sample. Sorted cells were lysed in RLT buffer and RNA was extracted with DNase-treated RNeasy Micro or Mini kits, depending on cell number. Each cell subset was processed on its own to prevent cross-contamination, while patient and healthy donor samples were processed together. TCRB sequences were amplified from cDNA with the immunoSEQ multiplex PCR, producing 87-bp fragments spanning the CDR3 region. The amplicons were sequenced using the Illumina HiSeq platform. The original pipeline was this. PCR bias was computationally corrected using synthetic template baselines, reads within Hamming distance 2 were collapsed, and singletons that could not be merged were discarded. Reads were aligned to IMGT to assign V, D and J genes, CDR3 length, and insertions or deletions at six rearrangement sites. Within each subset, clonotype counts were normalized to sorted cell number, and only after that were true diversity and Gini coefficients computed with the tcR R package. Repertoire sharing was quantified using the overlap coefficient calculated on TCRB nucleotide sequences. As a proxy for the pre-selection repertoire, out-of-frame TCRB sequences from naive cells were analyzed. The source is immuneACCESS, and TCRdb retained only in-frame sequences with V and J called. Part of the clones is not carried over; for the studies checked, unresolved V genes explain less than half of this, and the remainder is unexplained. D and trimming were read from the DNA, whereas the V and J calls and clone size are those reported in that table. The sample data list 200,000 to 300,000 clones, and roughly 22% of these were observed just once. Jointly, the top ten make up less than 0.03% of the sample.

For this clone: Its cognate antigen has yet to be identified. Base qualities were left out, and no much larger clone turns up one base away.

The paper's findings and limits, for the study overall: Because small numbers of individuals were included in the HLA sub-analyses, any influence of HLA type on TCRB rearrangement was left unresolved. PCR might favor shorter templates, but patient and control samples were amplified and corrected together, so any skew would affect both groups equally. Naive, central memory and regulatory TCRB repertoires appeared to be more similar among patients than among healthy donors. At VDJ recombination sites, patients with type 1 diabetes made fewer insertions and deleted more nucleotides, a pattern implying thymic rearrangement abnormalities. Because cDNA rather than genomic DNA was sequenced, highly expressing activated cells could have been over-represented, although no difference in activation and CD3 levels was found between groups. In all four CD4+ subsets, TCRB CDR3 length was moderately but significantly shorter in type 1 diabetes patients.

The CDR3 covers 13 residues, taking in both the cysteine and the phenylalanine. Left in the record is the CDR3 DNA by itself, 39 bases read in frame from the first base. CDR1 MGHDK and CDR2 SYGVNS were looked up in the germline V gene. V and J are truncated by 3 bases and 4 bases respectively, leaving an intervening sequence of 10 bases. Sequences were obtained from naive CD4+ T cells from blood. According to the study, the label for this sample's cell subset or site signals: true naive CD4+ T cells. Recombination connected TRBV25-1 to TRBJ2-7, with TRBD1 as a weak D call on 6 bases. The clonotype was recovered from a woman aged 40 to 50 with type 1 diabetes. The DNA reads TGTGCCAGCAGTGAGGCAGGGGCTTACGAGCAGTACTTC. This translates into CASSEAGAYEQYF.